What follows describes a single TCR beta chain. This clone was seen more than once but under ten times. No antigen is known for it. Nothing much larger sits one base from this clone, and base qualities are not available. The sample originates from a study of beta chain features in type 1 diabetes (dated by TCRdb to 2016 to 2018). Regarding the study in general: Patients and healthy donors did not differ in mean age, gender distribution, total cell number or subset yield. A total of over 90,000,000 sorted cells were examined across all samples, and a strong correlation was observed between cell number per subset and RNA yield. In the study, TCRB repertoires of sorted circulating CD4+ T cell subsets from recently diagnosed type 1 diabetes patients were compared with those of matched healthy donors. Naive and central memory subsets were obtained from all 30 or so donors, but regulatory and stem cell-like memory subsets were isolated from only 8 patients and roughly eight healthy donors. The study at large found these results: At VDJ recombination sites, patients with type 1 diabetes made fewer insertions and deleted more nucleotides, a pattern implying thymic rearrangement abnormalities. In all four CD4+ subsets, TCRB CDR3 length was moderately but significantly shorter in type 1 diabetes patients. Only small numbers of individuals were included in the HLA sub-analyses, which left unresolved whether HLA type had any influence on TCRB rearrangement. Naive, central memory and regulatory TCRB repertoires appeared more similar among patients than among healthy donors. Sequencing cDNA rather than genomic DNA could over-represent highly expressing activated cells, although activation and CD3 levels did not differ between groups. Shorter templates might be favored by PCR, yet because patient and control samples were amplified and corrected together, any such skew would affect both groups equally.

From each donor, a single peripheral blood sample of approximately 120 mL on average was drawn into heparinised tubes. Naive, central memory, regulatory and stem cell-like memory CD4+ T cells were sorted on a BD FACSAria II using a panel including CD45RO, CCR7, CD25, CD127, CD95 and CD27. Every sorted population had a purity above 95%. PBMCs were separated immediately by Lymphoprep density gradient centrifugation and were stained directly, without being cultured. So that batch effects would be minimized, each experiment stained and sorted samples in pairs, pairing one healthy donor with one patient. There are 14 amino acids in the CDR3, from cysteine to phenylalanine inclusive. CDR3 DNA is the only sequence kept; it has 42 bases, read in frame from the first base. Trimmed from V: 6 bases; trimmed from J: 4 bases; junction bases lacking a gene match: 8. Sequences MNHEY (CDR1) and SVGAGI (CDR2) are obtained from the germline V gene.

The entire isolated RNA was reverse transcribed using the High Capacity cDNA Reverse Transcription Kit, and thus expressed TCRB transcripts were sequenced. Deep immunoSEQ sequencing was applied to naive, central memory and regulatory T cell samples, giving an average of about 3.6 million total reads per sample. Sorted cells were lysed in RLT buffer and RNA was extracted with DNase-treated RNeasy Micro or Mini kits, depending on cell number. Each cell subset was processed separately to prevent cross-contamination, with patient and healthy donor samples processed together. Using the immunoSEQ multiplex PCR, TCRB sequences were amplified from cDNA into 87-bp fragments spanning the CDR3 region. Sequencing of the amplicons was done on the Illumina HiSeq platform. Processing in the source paper ran as follows. PCR bias was computationally corrected using synthetic template baselines, reads within Hamming distance 2 were collapsed, and singletons that could not be merged were discarded. Reads were aligned to IMGT to assign V, D and J genes, CDR3 length, and insertions or deletions at six rearrangement sites. Within each subset, clonotype counts were normalized to sorted cell number, and only after that were true diversity and Gini coefficients computed with the tcR R package. The overlap coefficient, calculated on TCRB nucleotide sequences, was used to measure repertoire sharing. The table comes from immuneACCESS by way of TCRdb, which keeps in-frame sequences with V and J called. Part of the clones is missing from these tables; in studies checked, under half for an unresolved V gene and the rest for unknown reasons. The DNA gave D and trimming, while V, J and clone size come from that table. The sample yields 95,000 to 150,000 clones; about 15% were counted once. Jointly, the top ten make up approximately 2.3% of the sample.

Sequenced sample: central memory CD4+ T cells from blood. The TCR was taken from a man aged 30-40 years with type 1 diabetes. The chain links TRBV6-5 with TRBJ1-1, and 7 bases in between align with TRBD1. The CDR3: CASSTGGGGTEAFF. The DNA sequence is TGTGCCAGCAGCACAGGAGGGGGCGGCACTGAAGCTTTCTTT.